The 2 T cell receptor beta chains in this list originate from one sample, sequenced in a study of CD8 T cells in ankylosing spondylitis. TCRdb recomputed calls from the 5' RACE reads with MiXCR, one row per CDR3 protein. This sample has under 150,000 distinct CDR3 sequences, with roughly 15% found just once. The sequenced sample consisted of blood, either unsorted or a sorted T cell fraction (not recorded which). These receptors originate from a female donor with ankylosing spondylitis or in good health (not recorded which).

Concerning this clonotype: With a much larger clone just one base away, this may be a read error. This rearrangement joins TRBV7-9 to TRBJ2-6, with D possibly matching TRBD1 (5 bases). This CDR3 has 15 amino acids. The germline gives CDR1 SEHNR, CDR2 FQNEAQ (reference sequence). The CDR3 reads CASSSRAAGANGLTF. DNA for the CDR3: TGTGCCAGCAGCAGCAGGGCGGCTGGGGCCAACGGCCTGACTTTC.

V gene TRBV20-1 combines with J gene TRBJ2-7, with D hard to call. Germline CDR1 DFQATT, CDR2 SNEGSKA (reference sequence). The CDR3 loop spans 12 amino acids. The ends were cut back, 0 bases at V and 3 bases at J, with 6 bases in the middle. This chain's CDR3 is CSARDNGYEQYF. As DNA, the CDR3 is TGCAGTGCTAGAGATAACGGCTACGAGCAGTACTTC.